This T cell receptor (beta chain) was profiled in a study of cytomegalovirus exposure and HLA in healthy donors. Study context: Of all 400 or so donors who were genotyped, roughly 81% belonged to the Caucasian-associated ancestry cluster.

This CDR3 spans 12 amino acids. Trimming removed 5 bases from V and 4 bases from J, with 12 bases in between. Germline CDR1 reads SQVTM; CDR2 reads ANQGSEA. Of note for this clone: Its antigen is as yet unknown. Other DNA sequences in the sample encode the same CDR3.

The study's findings and limits: Most subjects had HLA-A and HLA-B alleles reportedly predicted accurately by TCR beta sequences. Clonal expansion was found to be greater in HLA-associated TCR beta chains than in equally common others in a later analysis.

The PCR employed 60 Vbeta primers together with 13 Jbeta primers. TCRdb's table, derived via immunoSEQ multiplex PCR, lists solely in-frame clones and lacks some. This sample has 90,000 to 140,000 clones, with around 86% found just once. The source of this sequence is a man aged 25 to 40 in good health and CMV-seropositive. The chain joins TRBV29-1 to TRBJ2-7; unclear D gene. Sequencing used PBMCs. For the CDR3, the DNA is TGCAGCGTTACCCGAGGCGGTTACGAGCAGTACTTC. Protein: CSVTRGGYEQYF.